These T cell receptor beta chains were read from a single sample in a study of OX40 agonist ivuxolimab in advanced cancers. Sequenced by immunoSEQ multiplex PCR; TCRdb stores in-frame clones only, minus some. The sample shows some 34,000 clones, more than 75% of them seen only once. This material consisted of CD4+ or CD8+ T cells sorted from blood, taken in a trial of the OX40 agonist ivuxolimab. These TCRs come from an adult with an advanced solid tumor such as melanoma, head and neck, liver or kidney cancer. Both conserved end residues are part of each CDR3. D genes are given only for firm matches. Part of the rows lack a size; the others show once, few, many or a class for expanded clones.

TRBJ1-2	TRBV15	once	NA	CATSRYNYGYTF	TGTGCCACCAGCAGATATAACTATGGCTACACCTTC
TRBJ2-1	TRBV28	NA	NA	CASSFVTEYNEQFF	TGTGCCAGCAGTTTCGTAACCGAGTACAATGAGCAGTTCTTC
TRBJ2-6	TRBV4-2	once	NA	CASSQEAHSGANVLTF	TGTGCCAGCAGCCAAGAGGCCCACTCTGGGGCCAACGTCCTGACTTTC
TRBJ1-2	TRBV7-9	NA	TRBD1	CASSLSLQGIYGYTF	TGTGCCAGCAGCTTAAGTCTACAGGGGATCTATGGCTACACCTTC
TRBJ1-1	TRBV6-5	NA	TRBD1	CASTGQVNTEAFF	TGTGCCAGCACTGGACAGGTGAACACTGAAGCTTTCTTT
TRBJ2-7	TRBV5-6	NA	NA	CASSYGRSYEQYF	TGTGCCAGCAGCTACGGACGGTCCTACGAGCAGTACTTC
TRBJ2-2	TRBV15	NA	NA	CATSKGSVGLFF	TGTGCCACCAGCAAGGGCAGCGTAGGGCTGTTTTTT
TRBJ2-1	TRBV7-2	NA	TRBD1	CASSRQGQNEQFF	TGTGCCAGCAGCCGACAGGGGCAAAATGAGCAGTTCTTC
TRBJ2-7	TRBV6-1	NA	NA	CASSSPDGSYYEQYF	TGTGCCAGCAGTTCCCCGGACGGGAGTTACTACGAGCAGTACTTC
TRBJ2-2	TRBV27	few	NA	CASIPTAGFLSTGELFF	TGTGCCAGCATTCCGACAGCAGGGTTTCTTAGCACCGGGGAGCTGTTTTTT
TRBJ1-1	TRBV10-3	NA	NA	CAIKEFTEAFF	TGTGCCATCAAGGAGTTTACTGAAGCTTTCTTT
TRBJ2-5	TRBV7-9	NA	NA	CASKSMGSPYQETQYF	TGTGCCAGCAAATCCATGGGAAGCCCGTACCAAGAGACCCAGTACTTC
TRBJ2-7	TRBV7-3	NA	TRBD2	CASTPRLGGYEQYF	TGTGCCAGCACCCCGCGGTTGGGGGGGTACGAGCAGTACTTC
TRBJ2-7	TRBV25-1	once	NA	CASRQGRSYEQYF	TGTGCCAGCAGACAGGGTCGGTCCTACGAGCAGTACTTC
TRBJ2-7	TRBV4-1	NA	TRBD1	CASSQVVGTGITYEQYF	TGCGCCAGCAGCCAAGTGGTCGGGACAGGGATTACCTACGAGCAGTACTTC
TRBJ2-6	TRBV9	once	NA	CASSVDGGFGANVLTF	TGTGCCAGCAGCGTAGATGGGGGATTTGGGGCCAACGTCCTGACTTTC
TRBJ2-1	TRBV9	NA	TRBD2	CASSGGDRTSGKVDNEQFF	TGTGCCAGCAGCGGAGGAGATCGGACTAGCGGGAAGGTGGACAATGAGCAGTTCTTC
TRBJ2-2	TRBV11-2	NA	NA	CASSLGRAGTGELFF	TGTGCCAGCAGCTTAGGACGGGCGGGCACCGGGGAGCTGTTTTTT
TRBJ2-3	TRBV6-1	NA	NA	CASRRLGPTDTQYF	TGTGCCAGCAGACGTTTGGGCCCGACAGATACGCAGTATTTT
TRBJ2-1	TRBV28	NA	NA	CASSFGLIEQFF	TGTGCCAGCAGTTTCGGGCTTATTGAGCAGTTCTTC
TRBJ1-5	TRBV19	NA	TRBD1	CASSGGAGGLQPQHF	TGTGCCAGTAGTGGTGGAGCAGGGGGACTTCAGCCCCAGCATTTT
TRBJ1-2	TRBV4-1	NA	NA	CASSQDTWGNGYTF	TGCGCCAGCAGCCAAGATACGTGGGGGAATGGCTACACCTTC
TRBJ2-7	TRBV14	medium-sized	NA	CASSQVSAEQYF	TGTGCCAGCAGCCAAGTTAGCGCCGAGCAGTACTTC
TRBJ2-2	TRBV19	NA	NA	CASNHGGELFF	TGTGCCAGTAACCATGGCGGGGAGCTGTTTTTT
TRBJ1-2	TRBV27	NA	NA	CASSLRSPLTHGYTF	TGTGCCAGCAGTTTAAGGAGCCCCCTTACCCATGGCTACACCTTC
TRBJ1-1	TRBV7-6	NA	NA	CASSLVTDTEAFF	TGTGCCAGCAGCCTAGTAACAGACACTGAAGCTTTCTTT
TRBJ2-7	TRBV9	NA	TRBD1	CASSVGQGTYEQYF	TGTGCCAGCAGCGTAGGACAGGGCACCTACGAGCAGTACTTC
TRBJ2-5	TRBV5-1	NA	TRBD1	CASSLRSGTPTGIETQYF	TGCGCCAGCAGCTTGAGGTCCGGGACACCGACAGGGATAGAGACCCAGTACTTC
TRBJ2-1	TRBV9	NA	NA	CASSVEDGYNEQFF	TGTGCCAGCAGCGTAGAGGATGGGTACAATGAGCAGTTCTTC
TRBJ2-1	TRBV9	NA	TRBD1	CASSQLEGAVDEQFF	TGTGCCAGCAGCCAGCTAGAGGGGGCGGTGGATGAGCAGTTCTTC
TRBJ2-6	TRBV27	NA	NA	CASSFAGANVLTF	TGTGCCAGCAGCTTTGCTGGGGCCAACGTCCTGACTTTC
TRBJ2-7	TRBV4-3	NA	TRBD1	CASSQDIGDRGYEQYF	TGCGCCAGCAGCCAAGATATAGGGGACAGGGGCTACGAGCAGTACTTC
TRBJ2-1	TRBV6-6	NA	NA	CASSTMDGEQFF	TGTGCCAGCAGTACCATGGACGGTGAGCAGTTCTTC
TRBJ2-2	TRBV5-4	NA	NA	CASSWGPGNTGELFF	TGTGCCAGCAGCTGGGGACCGGGGAACACCGGGGAGCTGTTTTTT
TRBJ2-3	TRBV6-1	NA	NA	CASSEKGGGADTQYF	TGTGCCAGCAGTGAAAAAGGGGGAGGCGCAGATACGCAGTATTTT
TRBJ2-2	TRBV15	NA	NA	CATSRVDRNTGELFF	TGTGCCACCAGCAGAGTCGACAGGAACACCGGGGAGCTGTTTTTT
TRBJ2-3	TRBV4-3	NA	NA	CASSQGAKQYF	TGCGCCAGCAGCCAGGGCGCTAAGCAGTATTTT
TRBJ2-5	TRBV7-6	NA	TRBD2	CASSLGGGSGETQYF	TGTGCCAGCAGCTTAGGGGGGGGGTCTGGAGAGACCCAGTACTTC
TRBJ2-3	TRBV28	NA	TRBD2	CASSYTSGGGTQYF	TGTGCCAGCAGTTACACTAGCGGGGGAGGTACGCAGTATTTT
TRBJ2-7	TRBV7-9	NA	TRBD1	CASSLPGQGGYEQYF	TGTGCCAGCAGCTTACCGGGACAGGGGGGATACGAGCAGTACTTC
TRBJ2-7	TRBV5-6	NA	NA	CASSIGGIYEQYF	TGTGCCAGCAGCATCGGAGGAATATACGAGCAGTACTTC
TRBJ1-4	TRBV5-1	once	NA	CASSLAGDTNEKLFF	TGCGCCAGCAGCTTGGCCGGGGACACAAATGAAAAACTGTTTTTT
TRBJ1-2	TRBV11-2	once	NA	CASSLGMGQTIYGYTF	TGTGCCAGCAGCTTAGGAATGGGCCAGACCATCTATGGCTACACCTTC
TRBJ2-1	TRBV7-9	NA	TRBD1	CASSLGQGGIHEQFF	TGTGCCAGCAGCTTAGGACAGGGTGGGATACATGAGCAGTTCTTC
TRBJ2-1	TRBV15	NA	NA	CATSRGQSLDNEQFF	TGTGCCACCAGCAGAGGGCAAAGTCTCGACAATGAGCAGTTCTTC
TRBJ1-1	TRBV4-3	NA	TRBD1	CASSQSLQGNMNTEAFF	TGCGCCAGCAGCCAATCGTTACAGGGGAATATGAACACTGAAGCTTTCTTT
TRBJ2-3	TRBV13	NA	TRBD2	CASSSGLAEDTDTQYF	TGTGCCAGCAGCTCGGGACTAGCGGAGGACACAGATACGCAGTATTTT
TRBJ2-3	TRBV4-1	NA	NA	CASSPIVWGRLSTDTQYF	TGCGCCAGCAGCCCAATTGTTTGGGGGCGGTTAAGCACAGATACGCAGTATTTT
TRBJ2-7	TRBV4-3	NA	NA	CASSQGATGPSSYEQYF	TGCGCCAGCAGCCAAGGGGCAACGGGACCTAGCTCCTACGAGCAGTACTTC
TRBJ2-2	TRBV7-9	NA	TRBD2	CASSSSSGSMAGELFF	TGTGCCAGCAGCTCTTCTAGCGGGAGCATGGCCGGGGAGCTGTTTTTT
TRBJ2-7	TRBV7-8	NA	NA	CASSSGGDYEQYF	TGTGCCAGCAGCTCCGGGGGCGACTACGAGCAGTACTTC
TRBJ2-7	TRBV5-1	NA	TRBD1	CASSSTGVNAHEQYF	TGCGCCAGCAGCTCGACAGGGGTTAATGCTCACGAGCAGTACTTC